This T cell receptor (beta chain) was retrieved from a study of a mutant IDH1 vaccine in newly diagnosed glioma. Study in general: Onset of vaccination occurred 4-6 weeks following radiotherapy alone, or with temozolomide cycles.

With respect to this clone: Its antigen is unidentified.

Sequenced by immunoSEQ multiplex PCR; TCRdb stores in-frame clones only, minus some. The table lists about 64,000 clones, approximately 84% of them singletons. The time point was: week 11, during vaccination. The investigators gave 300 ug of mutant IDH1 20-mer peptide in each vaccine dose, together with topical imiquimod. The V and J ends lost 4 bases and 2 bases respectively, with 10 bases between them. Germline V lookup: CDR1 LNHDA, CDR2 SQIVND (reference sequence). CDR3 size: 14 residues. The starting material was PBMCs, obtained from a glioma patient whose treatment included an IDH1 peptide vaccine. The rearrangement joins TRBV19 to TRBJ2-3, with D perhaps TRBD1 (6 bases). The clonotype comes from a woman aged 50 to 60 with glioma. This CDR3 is CASSTDRYTDTQYF. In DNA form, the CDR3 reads TGTGCCAGTAGTACGGACAGATACACAGATACGCAGTATTTT. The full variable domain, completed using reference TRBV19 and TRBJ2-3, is DGGITQSPKYLFRKEGQNVTLSCEQNLNHDAMYWYRQDPGQGLRLIYYSQIVNDFQKGDIAEGYSVSREKKESFPLTVTSAQKNPTAFYLCASSTDRYTDTQYFGPGTRLTVL.